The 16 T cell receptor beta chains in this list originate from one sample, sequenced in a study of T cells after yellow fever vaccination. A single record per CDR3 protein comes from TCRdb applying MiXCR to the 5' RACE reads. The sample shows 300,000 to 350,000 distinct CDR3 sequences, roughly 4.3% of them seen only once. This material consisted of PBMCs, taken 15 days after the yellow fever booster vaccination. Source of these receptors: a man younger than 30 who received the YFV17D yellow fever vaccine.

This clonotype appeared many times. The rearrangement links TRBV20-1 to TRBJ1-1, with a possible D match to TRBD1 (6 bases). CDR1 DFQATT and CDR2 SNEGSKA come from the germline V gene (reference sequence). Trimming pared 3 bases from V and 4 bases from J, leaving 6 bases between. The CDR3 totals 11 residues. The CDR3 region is CSASRGTEAFF. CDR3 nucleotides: TGCAGTGCTAGCAGGGGCACTGAAGCTTTCTTT.

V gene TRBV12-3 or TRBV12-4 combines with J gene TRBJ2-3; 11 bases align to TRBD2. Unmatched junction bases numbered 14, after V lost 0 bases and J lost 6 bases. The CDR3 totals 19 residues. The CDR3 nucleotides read TGTGCCAGCAGTTTAGCGTGGGGGAGGCCCTGGACTAGCGGGGATACGCAGTATTTT. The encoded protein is CASSLAWGRPWTSGDTQYF.

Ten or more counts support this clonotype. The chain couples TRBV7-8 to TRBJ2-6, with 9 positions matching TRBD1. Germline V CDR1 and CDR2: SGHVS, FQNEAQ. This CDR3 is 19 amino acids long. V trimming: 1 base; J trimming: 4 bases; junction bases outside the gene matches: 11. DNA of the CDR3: TGTGCCAGCAGCTTAGAGACAGGGGGAATTTGGCTAGGGGCCAACGTCCTGACTTTC. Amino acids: CASSLETGGIWLGANVLTF. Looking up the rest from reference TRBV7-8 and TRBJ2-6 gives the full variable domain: GAGVSQSPRYKVAKRGQDVALRCDPISGHVSLFWYQQALGQGPEFLTYFQNEAQLDKSGLPSDRFFAERPEGSVSTLKIQRTQQEDSAVYLCASSLETGGIWLGANVLTFGAGSRLTVL.

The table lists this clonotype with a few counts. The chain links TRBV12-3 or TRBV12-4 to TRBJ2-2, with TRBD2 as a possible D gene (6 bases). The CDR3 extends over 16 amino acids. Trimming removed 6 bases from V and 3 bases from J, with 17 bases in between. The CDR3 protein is CASSPANGGDTGELFF. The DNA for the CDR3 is TGTGCCAGCAGCCCTGCGAACGGCGGGGACACCGGGGAGCTGTTTTTT.

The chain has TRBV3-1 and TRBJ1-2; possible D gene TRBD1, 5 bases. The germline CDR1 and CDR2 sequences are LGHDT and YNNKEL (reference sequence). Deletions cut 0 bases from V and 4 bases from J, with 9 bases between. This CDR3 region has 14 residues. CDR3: CASSQDLGGYGYTF. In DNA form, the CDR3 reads TGTGCCAGCAGCCAAGATCTGGGGGGCTATGGCTACACCTTC. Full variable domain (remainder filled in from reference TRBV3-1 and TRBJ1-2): DTAVSQTPKYLVTQMGNDKSIKCEQNLGHDTMYWYKQDSKKFLKIMFSYNNKELIINETVPNRFSPKSPDKAHLNLHINSLELGDSAVYFCASSQDLGGYGYTFGSGTRLTVV.

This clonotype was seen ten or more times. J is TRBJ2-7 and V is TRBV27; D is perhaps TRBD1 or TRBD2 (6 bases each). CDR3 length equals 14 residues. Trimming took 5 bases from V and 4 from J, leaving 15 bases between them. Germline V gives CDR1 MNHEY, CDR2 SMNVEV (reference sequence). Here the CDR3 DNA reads TGTGCCAGCAGTCGGCGAACAGGGAGGTACGAGCAGTACTTC. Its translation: CASSRRTGRYEQYF.

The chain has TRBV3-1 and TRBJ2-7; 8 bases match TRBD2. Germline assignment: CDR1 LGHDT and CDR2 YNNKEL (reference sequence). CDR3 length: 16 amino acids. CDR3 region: CASSPQPGGTTYEQYV. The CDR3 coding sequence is TGTGCAAGCAGCCCCCAACCGGGGGGGACGACCTACGAGCAGTACGTC.

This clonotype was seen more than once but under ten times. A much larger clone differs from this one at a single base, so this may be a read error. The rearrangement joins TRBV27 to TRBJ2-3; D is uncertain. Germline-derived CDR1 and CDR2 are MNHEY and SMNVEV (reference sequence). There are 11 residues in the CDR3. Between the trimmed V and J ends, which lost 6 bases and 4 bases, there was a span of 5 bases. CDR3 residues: CASSRSDTQYF. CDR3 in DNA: TGTGCCAGCAGCCGCTCAGATACGCAGTATTTT.

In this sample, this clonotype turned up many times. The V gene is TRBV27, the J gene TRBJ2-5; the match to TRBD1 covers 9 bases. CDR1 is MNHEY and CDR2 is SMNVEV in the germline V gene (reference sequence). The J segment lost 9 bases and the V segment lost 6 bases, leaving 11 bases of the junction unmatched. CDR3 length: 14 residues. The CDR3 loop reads CASSLQGQGIAQYF. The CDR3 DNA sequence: TGTGCCAGCAGCTTACAGGGACAGGGTATCGCCCAGTACTTC.

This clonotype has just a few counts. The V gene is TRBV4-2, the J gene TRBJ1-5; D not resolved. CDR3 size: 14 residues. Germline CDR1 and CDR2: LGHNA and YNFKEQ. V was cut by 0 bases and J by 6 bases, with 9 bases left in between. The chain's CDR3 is CASSQEGSAQPQHF. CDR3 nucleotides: TGTGCCAGCAGCCAAGAGGGGTCGGCTCAGCCCCAGCATTTT.

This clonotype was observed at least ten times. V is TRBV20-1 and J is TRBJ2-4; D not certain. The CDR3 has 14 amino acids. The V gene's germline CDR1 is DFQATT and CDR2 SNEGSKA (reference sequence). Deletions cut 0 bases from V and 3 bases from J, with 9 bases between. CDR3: CSARDLDIKNIQYF. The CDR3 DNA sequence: TGCAGTGCTAGAGATCTTGATATCAAAAACATTCAGTACTTC.

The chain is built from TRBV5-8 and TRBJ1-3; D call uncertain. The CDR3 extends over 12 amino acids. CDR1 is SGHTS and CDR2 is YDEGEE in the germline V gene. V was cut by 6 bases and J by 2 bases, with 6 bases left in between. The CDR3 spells CASNRPGNTIYF. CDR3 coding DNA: TGTGCCAGCAATCGGCCTGGAAACACCATATATTTT.

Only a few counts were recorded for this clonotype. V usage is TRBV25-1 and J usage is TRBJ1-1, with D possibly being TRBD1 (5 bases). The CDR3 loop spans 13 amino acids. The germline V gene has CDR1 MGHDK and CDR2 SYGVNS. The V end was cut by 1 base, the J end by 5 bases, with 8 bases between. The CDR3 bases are TGTGCCAGCAGTGAATTGGGGGGGACTGAAGCTTTCTTT. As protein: CASSELGGTEAFF.

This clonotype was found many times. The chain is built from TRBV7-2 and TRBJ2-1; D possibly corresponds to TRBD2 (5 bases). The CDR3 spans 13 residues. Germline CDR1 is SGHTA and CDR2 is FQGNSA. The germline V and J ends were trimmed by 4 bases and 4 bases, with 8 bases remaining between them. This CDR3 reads CASSSAGYNEQFF. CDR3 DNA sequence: TGTGCCAGCAGCTCCGCGGGTTACAATGAGCAGTTCTTC.

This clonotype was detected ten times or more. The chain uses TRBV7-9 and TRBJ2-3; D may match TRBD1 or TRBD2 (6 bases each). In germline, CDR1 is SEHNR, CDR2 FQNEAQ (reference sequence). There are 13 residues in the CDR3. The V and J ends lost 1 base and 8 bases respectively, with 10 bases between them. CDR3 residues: CASSLGGAATQYF. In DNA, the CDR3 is TGTGCCAGCAGCTTAGGGGGGGCAGCTACGCAGTATTTT.

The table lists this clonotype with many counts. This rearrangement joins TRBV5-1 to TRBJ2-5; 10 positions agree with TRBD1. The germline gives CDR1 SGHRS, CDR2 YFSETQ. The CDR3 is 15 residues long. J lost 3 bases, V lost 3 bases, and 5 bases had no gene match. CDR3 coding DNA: TGCGCCAGCAGCTGGACAGGGGGTAGGGAAGAGACCCAGTACTTC. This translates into CASSWTGGREETQYF. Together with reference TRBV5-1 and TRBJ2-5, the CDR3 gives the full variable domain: KAGVTQTPRYLIKTRGQQVTLSCSPISGHRSVSWYQQTPGQGLQFLFEYFSETQRNKGNFPGRFSGRQFSNSRSEMNVSTLELGDSALYLCASSWTGGREETQYFGPGTRLLVL.